Shown below are 23 T cell receptor beta chains from a single sample sequenced in a study of cytomegalovirus exposure and HLA in healthy donors. PCR primers comprised 60 Vbeta and 13 Jbeta primers. Produced via immunoSEQ multiplex PCR; TCRdb's table is partial and in-frame only. The table shows about 45,000 clones, with around 56% occurring only once. Sequenced: PBMCs. These receptors came from a man aged 60-69 years in good health and CMV-seronegative.

The chain links TRBV15 to TRBJ2-7; the D gene is possibly TRBD1 (6 bases). Germline CDR1 is LNHNV and CDR2 is YYDKDF (reference sequence). The V and J ends lost 5 bases and 1 base respectively, with 15 bases between them. This CDR3 contains 15 residues. The chain's CDR3 is CATSRGGQGSYEQYF. In nucleotides, the CDR3 is TGTGCCACCAGCCGAGGTGGTCAGGGGTCCTACGAGCAGTACTTC.

The CDR3 loop reads CASSPGEDQPQHF. As DNA, the CDR3 is TGTGCCAGCTCACCAGGGGAGGATCAGCCCCAGCATTTT. This chain joins TRBV18 and TRBJ1-5; D gene unclear. V was pared by 2 bases and J by 5 bases, with 7 bases between. This CDR3 spans 13 amino acids. CDR1 is KGHSH and CDR2 is LQKENI in the germline V gene.

The sample holds a few counts of this clone. CDR3 protein: CASTTRRGKGNQPQHF. In DNA form, the CDR3 reads TGTGCCAGCACCACCCGACGGGGTAAAGGCAATCAGCCCCAGCATTTT. The rearrangement joins TRBV2 to TRBJ1-5; no clear D. Germline lookup yields CDR1 SNHLY and CDR2 FYNNEI. The CDR3 runs 16 residues. Trimming cost V 7 bases and J 2 bases, with 18 bases left between them.

CDR3: CSTIWQRNTEAFF. The CDR3 nucleotides read TGCAGCACTATATGGCAGAGGAACACTGAAGCTTTCTTT. The chain combines TRBV29-1 with TRBJ1-1; D gene uncertain. This CDR3 contains 13 residues. Germline V CDR1 and CDR2: SQVTM, ANQGSEA. Deletions cut 8 bases from V and 1 base from J, with 14 bases between.

The chain employs TRBV5-6 and TRBJ1-2, with D unclear. Germline V lookup: CDR1 SGHDT, CDR2 YYEEEE. The CDR3 is made up of 12 amino acids. V lost 3 bases to trimming and J lost 2 bases, with 5 bases between them. CDR3 bases: TGTGCCAGCAGCTCCCAGAACTATGGCTACACCTTC. Its protein is CASSSQNYGYTF.

This chain's CDR3 is CASSSTGGGTEAFF. CDR3 nucleotide sequence: TGCGCCAGCAGCTCCACAGGGGGTGGTACTGAAGCTTTCTTT. The genes are TRBV5-1 and TRBJ1-1; 8 bases match TRBD1. This CDR3 contains 14 residues. Germline V gene lookup returns CDR1 SGHRS and CDR2 YFSETQ. The junction had 6 bases not matched to a gene; V was cut back by 3 bases and J by 5 bases.

This chain connects TRBV7-3 to TRBJ1-1, with a possible D match to TRBD1 (5 bases). V was clipped by 0 bases and J by 3 bases, with 8 bases between them. The CDR3 runs 14 residues. Germline V gene sequence: CDR1 SGHTA, CDR2 FQGTGA. In nucleotides, the CDR3 is TGTGCCAGCAGCTTAACCGGGGGGGACACTGAAGCTTTCTTT. Translated: CASSLTGGDTEAFF.

This chain joins TRBV28 and TRBJ1-3, with D possibly matching TRBD1 (5 bases). V was trimmed by 6 bases and J by 4 bases, leaving 13 bases between them. This CDR3 is built from 14 residues. CDR1 is MDHEN and CDR2 is SYDVKM in the germline V gene. The CDR3 sequence is CASSPPGSGNTIYF. CDR3 DNA sequence: TGTGCCAGCAGCCCTCCAGGGTCCGGAAACACCATATATTTT.

This clone came up a few times. V is TRBV6-4 and J is TRBJ2-6; the D gene is possibly TRBD1 (6 bases). The germline CDR1 and CDR2 sequences are MRHNA and SNTAGT. Trimming removed 5 bases from V and 0 bases from J, with 11 bases in between. CDR3 length equals 16 residues. CDR3: CASSFRGNSGANVLTF. CDR3 sequence (DNA): TGTGCCAGCAGTTTCAGGGGAAACTCTGGGGCCAACGTCCTGACTTTC.

This rearrangement joins TRBV30 to TRBJ1-4; D remains ambiguous. The CDR3 is made up of 16 amino acids. Germline CDR1 GTSNPN, CDR2 SVGIG (reference sequence). V gave up 4 bases and J gave up 0 bases, with 15 bases separating them. The CDR3 nucleotides read TGTGCCTGGACCCCGCTTAGCTCATCAACTAATGAAAAACTGTTTTTT. Its protein product is CAWTPLSSSTNEKLFF.

This chain joins TRBV15 and TRBJ2-5; possibly TRBD1 for D (5 bases). CDR1 is LNHNV, CDR2 YYDKDF, per germline (reference sequence). This CDR3 comprises 14 residues. V lost 1 base, J lost 0 bases, and 6 bases lay in between. The CDR3 bases are TGTGCCACCAGCAGAGGACAGAACCAAGAGACCCAGTACTTC. Protein product: CATSRGQNQETQYF.

This sequence joins TRBV5-1 and TRBJ2-7, with 7 bases identical to TRBD2. The ends lost 1 base at V and 4 bases at J; junction bases unmatched: 8. The CDR3 contains 15 residues. CDR1 and CDR2 (germline): SGHRS, YFSETQ. CDR3 in DNA: TGCGCCAGCAGCTTGTTTACTAGCGAGCGGTACGAGCAGTACTTC. Translating gives CASSLFTSERYEQYF.

The V gene is TRBV5-1, the J gene TRBJ1-1; D possibly corresponds to TRBD1 (5 bases). The CDR3 covers 15 residues. V was pared by 1 base and J by 1 base, with 11 bases between. CDR1 SGHRS and CDR2 YFSETQ come from the germline V gene. The CDR3 DNA sequence: TGCGCCAGCAGCTTGTCGGCAGGGCAGAACACTGAAGCTTTCTTT. Protein product: CASSLSAGQNTEAFF. Filled out from reference TRBV5-1 and TRBJ1-1, the complete variable domain reads KAGVTQTPRYLIKTRGQQVTLSCSPISGHRSVSWYQQTPGQGLQFLFEYFSETQRNKGNFPGRFSGRQFSNSRSEMNVSTLELGDSALYLCASSLSAGQNTEAFFGQGTRLTVV.

This clone has only a few counts. V is TRBV7-9 and J is TRBJ2-7; 7 positions match TRBD2. With 1 base clipped from V and 2 bases from J, the junction kept 2 bases outside the gene matches. The CDR3 is 14 amino acids. Germline lookup yields CDR1 SEHNR and CDR2 FQNEAQ (reference sequence). CDR3 protein: CASSLDGGAYEQYF. The CDR3 nucleotides are TGTGCCAGCAGCTTAGATGGGGGGGCCTACGAGCAGTACTTC.

The genes are TRBV27 and TRBJ1-5; 10 nucleotides match TRBD1. V was pared by 4 bases and J by 7 bases, with 4 bases of the junction left unmatched. Germline CDR1 reads MNHEY; CDR2 reads SMNVEV (reference sequence). The CDR3 is 14 residues long. CDR3 in amino acids: CASSYGQGGQPQHF. The CDR3 bases are TGTGCCAGCAGTTATGGACAGGGGGGACAGCCCCAGCATTTT.

The chain is built from TRBV7-9 and TRBJ2-3, with 13 bases identical to TRBD2. The CDR3 covers 16 residues. J was trimmed by 4 bases and V by 5 bases; bases with no gene match: 6. Germline CDR1 reads SEHNR; CDR2 reads FQNEAQ (reference sequence). CDR3: CASSDGLAGAADTQYF. The CDR3 DNA is TGTGCCAGCAGCGACGGACTAGCGGGAGCTGCAGATACGCAGTATTTT. Full variable domain (outside the CDR3, taken from reference TRBV7-9 and TRBJ2-3): DTGVSQNPRHKITKRGQNVTFRCDPISEHNRLYWYRQTLGQGPEFLTYFQNEAQLEKSRLLSDRFSAERPKGSFSTLEIQRTEQGDSAMYLCASSDGLAGAADTQYFGPGTRLTVL.

This chain joins TRBV27 and TRBJ2-7; a possible D gene is TRBD2 (6 bases). This CDR3 comprises 14 residues. V dropped 4 bases and J dropped 3 bases, with 13 bases sitting between them. CDR1 is MNHEY, CDR2 SMNVEV, per germline (reference sequence). For the CDR3, the DNA is TGTGCCAGCAGTTATACCGGGAGCAACTACGAGCAGTACTTC. Its protein is CASSYTGSNYEQYF.

In DNA, the CDR3 is TGTGCCAGCAGCTTATCTACGGGAGCGGGAGTAGTGCAGTACTTC. Amino acids: CASSLSTGAGVVQYF. The chain uses TRBV7-2 and TRBJ2-7, with 8 bases matching TRBD2. The CDR3 consists of 15 residues. Germline V lookup: CDR1 SGHTA, CDR2 FQGNSA. Trimming removed 2 bases from V and 9 bases from J; junction bases left unmatched: 12.

The chain employs TRBV28 and TRBJ1-2, with 9 bases matching TRBD1. CDR3 length: 15 amino acids. J was trimmed by 8 bases and V by 6 bases; bases with no gene match: 13. Germline V gene lookup returns CDR1 MDHEN and CDR2 SYDVKM. CDR3 sequence reads: CASRRSIGTGWGYTF. CDR3 nucleotide sequence: TGTGCCAGCAGACGCTCGATAGGGACAGGGTGGGGCTACACCTTC.

The V gene is TRBV12-5, the J gene TRBJ2-7; TRBD1 agrees at 7 bases. The J segment lost 2 bases and the V segment lost 6 bases, leaving 10 bases of the junction unmatched. In germline, CDR1 is LGHNT, CDR2 FRNRAP. The CDR3 loop spans 15 amino acids. CDR3 nucleotide sequence: TGTGCTAGTGGCCCCTTCGACAGGGTCCCCTACGAGCAGTACTTC. Its translation is CASGPFDRVPYEQYF. The variable domain in full, with the rest retrieved from reference TRBV12-5 and TRBJ2-7, is DARVTQTPRHKVTEMGQEVTMRCQPILGHNTVFWYRQTMMQGLELLAYFRNRAPLDDSGMPKDRFSAEMPDATLATLKIQPSEPRDSAVYFCASGPFDRVPYEQYFGPGTRLTVT.

This sequence joins TRBV7-8 and TRBJ1-3, with D possibly being TRBD1 (5 bases). This CDR3 spans 14 amino acids. Germline V CDR1 and CDR2: SGHVS, FQNEAQ. The germline V and J ends were trimmed by 2 bases and 0 bases, with 5 bases remaining between them. The CDR3 DNA is TGTGCCAGCAGCTTAAGGGGCTCTGGAAACACCATATATTTT. It encodes CASSLRGSGNTIYF.

The chain has TRBV5-1 and TRBJ1-3; D possibly corresponds to TRBD1 (6 bases). The CDR3 is 14 residues long. CDR1 is SGHRS, CDR2 YFSETQ, per germline. Trimming removed 4 bases at V and 6 bases at J, with 14 bases between. The CDR3 DNA reads TGCGCCAGCAGCGCGCGGACAGTACCAAACACCATATATTTT. It codes for CASSARTVPNTIYF.

The chain employs TRBV27 and TRBJ2-3; D is undetermined. The CDR3 loop spans 14 amino acids. The V end lost 5 bases, the J end lost 0 bases, and 9 bases lay between the germline ends. The germline V gene has CDR1 MNHEY and CDR2 SMNVEV (reference sequence). CDR3 residues: CASSNLTSTDTQYF. The CDR3, as DNA: TGTGCCAGCAGTAACCTAACTAGCACAGATACGCAGTATTTT.